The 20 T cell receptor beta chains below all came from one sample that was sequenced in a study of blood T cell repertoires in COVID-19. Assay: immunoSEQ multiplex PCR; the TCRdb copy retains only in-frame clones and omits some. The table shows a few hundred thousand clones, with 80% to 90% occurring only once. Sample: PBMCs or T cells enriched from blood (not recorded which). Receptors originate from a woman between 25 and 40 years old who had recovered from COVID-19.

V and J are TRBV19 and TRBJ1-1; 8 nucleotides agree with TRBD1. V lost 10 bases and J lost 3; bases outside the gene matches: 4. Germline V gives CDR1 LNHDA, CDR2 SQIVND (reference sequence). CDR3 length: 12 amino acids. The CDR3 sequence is CATRQGYTEAFF. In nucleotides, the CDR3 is TGTGCCACTAGACAGGGGTACACTGAAGCTTTCTTT.

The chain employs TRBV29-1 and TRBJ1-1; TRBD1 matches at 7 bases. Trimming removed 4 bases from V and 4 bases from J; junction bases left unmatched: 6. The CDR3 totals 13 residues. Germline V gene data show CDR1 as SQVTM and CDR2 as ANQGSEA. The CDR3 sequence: CSVAPRGITEAFF. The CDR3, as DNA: TGCAGCGTTGCTCCCAGGGGGATCACTGAAGCTTTCTTT.

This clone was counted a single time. The CDR3 loop reads CASSGDSLGDQPQHF. In nucleotides, the CDR3 is TGTGCCAGCAGCGGGGACTCCCTCGGGGATCAGCCCCAGCATTTT. The chain has TRBV28 and TRBJ1-5; weak D call: TRBD1 (5 bases). The CDR3 loop spans 15 amino acids. Trimming took off 6 bases at V and 5 bases at J, with 17 bases between the two ends. The germline gives CDR1 MDHEN, CDR2 SYDVKM. Complete variable domain (other parts from reference TRBV28 and TRBJ1-5): DVKVTQSSRYLVKRTGEKVFLECVQDMDHENMFWYRQDPGLGLRLIYFSYDVKMKEKGDIPEGYSVSREKKERFSLILESASTNQTSMYLCASSGDSLGDQPQHFGDGTRLSIL.

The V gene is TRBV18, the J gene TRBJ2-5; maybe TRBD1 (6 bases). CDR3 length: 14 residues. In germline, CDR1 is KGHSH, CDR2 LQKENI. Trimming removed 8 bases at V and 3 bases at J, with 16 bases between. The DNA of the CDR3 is TGTGCCAGCCTGCGACCAGGGGTGGAAGAGACCCAGTACTTC. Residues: CASLRPGVEETQYF. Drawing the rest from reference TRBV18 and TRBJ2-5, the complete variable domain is NAGVMQNPRHLVRRRGQEARLRCSPMKGHSHVYWYRQLPEEGLKFMVYLQKENIIDESGMPKERFSAEFPKEGPSILRIQQVVRGDSAAYFCASLRPGVEETQYFGPGTRLLVL.

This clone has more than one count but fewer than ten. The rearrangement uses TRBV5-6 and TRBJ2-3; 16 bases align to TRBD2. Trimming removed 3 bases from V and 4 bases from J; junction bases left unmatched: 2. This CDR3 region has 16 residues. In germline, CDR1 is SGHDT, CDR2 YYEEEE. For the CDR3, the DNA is TGTGCCAGCAGCTACGGGACTAGCGGGAGGGCAGATACGCAGTATTTT. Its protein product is CASSYGTSGRADTQYF.

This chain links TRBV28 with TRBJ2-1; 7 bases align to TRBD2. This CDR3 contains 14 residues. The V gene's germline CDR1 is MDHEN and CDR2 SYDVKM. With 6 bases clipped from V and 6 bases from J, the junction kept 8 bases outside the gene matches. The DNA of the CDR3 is TGTGCCAGCAGGGGGGGGTGGAGGGGCAATGAGCAGTTCTTC. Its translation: CASRGGWRGNEQFF.

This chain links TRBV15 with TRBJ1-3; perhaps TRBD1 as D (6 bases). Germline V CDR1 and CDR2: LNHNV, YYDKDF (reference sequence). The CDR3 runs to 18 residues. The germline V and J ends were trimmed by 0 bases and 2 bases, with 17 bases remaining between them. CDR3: CATSRDRGNGLAGNTIYF. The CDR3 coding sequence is TGTGCCACCAGCAGAGATAGGGGGAATGGGTTGGCTGGAAACACCATATATTTT.

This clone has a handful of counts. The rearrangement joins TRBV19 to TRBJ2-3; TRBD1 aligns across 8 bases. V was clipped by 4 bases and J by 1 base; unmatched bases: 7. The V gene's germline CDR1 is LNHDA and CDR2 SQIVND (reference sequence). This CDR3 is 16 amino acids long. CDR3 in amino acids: CASSTGQGRGTDTQYF. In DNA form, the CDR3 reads TGTGCCAGTAGTACCGGACAGGGCCGGGGCACAGATACGCAGTATTTT.

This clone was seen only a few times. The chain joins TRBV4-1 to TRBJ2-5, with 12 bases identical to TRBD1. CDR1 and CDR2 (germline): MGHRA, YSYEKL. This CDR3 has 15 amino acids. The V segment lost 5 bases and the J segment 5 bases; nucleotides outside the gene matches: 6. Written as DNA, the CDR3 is TGCGCCAGCAGCGACGGGACAGGGGGCTGGGAGACCCAGTACTTC. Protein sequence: CASSDGTGGWETQYF.

The CDR3, as DNA: TGTGCCAGCTCACCTGAGGGACTACTGATAAATAATTCACCCCTCCACTTT. Protein sequence: CASSPEGLLINNSPLHF. The V call is TRBV18, the J call TRBJ1-6, with D perhaps matching TRBD1 (5 bases). The germline V gene has CDR1 KGHSH and CDR2 LQKENI. Deletions cut 3 bases from V and 5 bases from J, with 17 bases between. The CDR3 is 17 amino acids.

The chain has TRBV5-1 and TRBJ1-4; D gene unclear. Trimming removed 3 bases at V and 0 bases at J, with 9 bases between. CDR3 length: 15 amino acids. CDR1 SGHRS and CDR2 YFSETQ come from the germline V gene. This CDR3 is CASSSGDSTNEKLFF. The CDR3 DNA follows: TGCGCCAGCAGCTCTGGCGACTCAACTAATGAAAAACTGTTTTTT.

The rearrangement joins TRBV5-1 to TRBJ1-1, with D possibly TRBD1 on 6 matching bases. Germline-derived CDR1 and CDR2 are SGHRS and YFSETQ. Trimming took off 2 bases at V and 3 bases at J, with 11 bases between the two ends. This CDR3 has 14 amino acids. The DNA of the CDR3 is TGCGCCAGCAGCTTCCGAGGGGGGGACACTGAAGCTTTCTTT. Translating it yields CASSFRGGDTEAFF.

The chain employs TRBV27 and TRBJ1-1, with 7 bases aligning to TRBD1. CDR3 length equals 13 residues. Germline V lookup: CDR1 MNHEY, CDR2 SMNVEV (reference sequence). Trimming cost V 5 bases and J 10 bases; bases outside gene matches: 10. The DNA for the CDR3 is TGTGCCAGCAGTCCTTCCTCCGGGACAGCAGCTTTCTTT. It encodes CASSPSSGTAAFF.

CDR3: CASSSLAGATDTQYF. CDR3 sequence (DNA): TGCGCCAGCAGCTCTTTAGCGGGAGCCACAGATACGCAGTATTTT. The chain couples TRBV5-1 to TRBJ2-3; TRBD2 agrees at 9 bases. The CDR3 is 15 amino acids. CDR1 and CDR2 (germline): SGHRS, YFSETQ. Trimming cost V 3 bases and J 2 bases; bases outside gene matches: 4.

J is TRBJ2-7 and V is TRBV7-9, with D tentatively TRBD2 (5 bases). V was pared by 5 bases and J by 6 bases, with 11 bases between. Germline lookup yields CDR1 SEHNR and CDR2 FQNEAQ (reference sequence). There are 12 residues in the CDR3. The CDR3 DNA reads TGTGCCAGCAGCCCGACTAATGTCGAGCAGTACTTC. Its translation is CASSPTNVEQYF.

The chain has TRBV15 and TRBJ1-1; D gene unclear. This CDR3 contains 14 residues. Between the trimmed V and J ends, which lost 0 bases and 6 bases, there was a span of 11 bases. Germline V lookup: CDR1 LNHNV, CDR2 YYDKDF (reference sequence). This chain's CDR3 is CATSREESAAEAFF. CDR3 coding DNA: TGTGCCACCAGCAGAGAGGAGTCCGCCGCTGAAGCTTTCTTT.

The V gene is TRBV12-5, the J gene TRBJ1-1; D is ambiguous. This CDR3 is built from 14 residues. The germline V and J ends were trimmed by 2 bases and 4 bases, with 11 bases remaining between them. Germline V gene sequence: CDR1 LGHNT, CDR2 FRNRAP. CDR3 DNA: TGTGCTAGTGGTTTGTCAGGCGGAGGCACTGAAGCTTTCTTT. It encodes CASGLSGGGTEAFF.

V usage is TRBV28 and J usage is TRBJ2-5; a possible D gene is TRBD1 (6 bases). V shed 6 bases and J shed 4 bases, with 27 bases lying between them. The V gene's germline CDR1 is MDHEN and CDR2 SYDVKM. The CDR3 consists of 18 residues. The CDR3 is CASRPLTRQEKGGETQYF. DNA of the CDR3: TGTGCCAGCAGACCGCTGACAAGACAGGAAAAAGGAGGAGAGACCCAGTACTTC.

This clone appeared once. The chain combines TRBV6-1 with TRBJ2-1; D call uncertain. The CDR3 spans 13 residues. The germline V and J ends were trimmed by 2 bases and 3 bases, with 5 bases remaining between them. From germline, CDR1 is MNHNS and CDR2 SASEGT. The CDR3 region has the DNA TGTGCCAGCAGTGAATTCTACTACAATGAGCAGTTCTTC. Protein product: CASSEFYYNEQFF.

This CDR3 is CASSRLAQGNYEQYF. Written as DNA, the CDR3 is TGTGCCAGCAGCCGACTAGCGCAGGGGAACTACGAGCAGTACTTC. This chain joins TRBV21-1 and TRBJ2-7; TRBD2 is the table's D call and was not checked against the DNA. TRBV21-1 is noted as a pseudogene. The CDR3 has 15 residues.